Each of the 19 T cell receptor beta chains below was sequenced from the same sample in a study of T-cell reconstitution after alpha-beta-depleted transplantation in children. The authors prepared the TCRbeta library with unique molecular identifiers. TCRdb fed the PCR reads into MiXCR, producing one record per CDR3 protein. The sample records 350,000 to 500,000 distinct CDR3 sequences, roughly 44% being singletons. The source material was PBMCs, sampled before TCRalphabeta/CD19-depleted stem cell transplant. The origin of the receptors is a girl aged 2-10 years with aplastic anemia, due to receive a stem cell transplant.

The V gene is TRBV6-1, the J gene TRBJ2-2; D gene unclear. CDR1 is MNHNS, CDR2 SASEGT, per germline. V lost 6 bases and J 1 base, leaving 12 bases between the germline ends. This CDR3 region has 15 residues. Here the CDR3 DNA reads TGTGCCAGCAGCCCCCCAAGGCTGAACACCGGGGAGCTGTTTTTT. It codes for CASSPPRLNTGELFF.

The J gene is TRBJ1-1, the V gene TRBV29-1; TRBD1 matches at 9 bases. With V trimmed by 6 bases and J by 0 bases, 5 bases remained unmatched. The CDR3 consists of 14 residues. Germline V gives CDR1 SQVTM, CDR2 ANQGSEA. CDR3: CSVDRGAMNTEAFF. In DNA form, the CDR3 reads TGCAGCGTCGACAGGGGGGCCATGAACACTGAAGCTTTCTTT.

The chain combines TRBV18 with TRBJ1-3; D may be TRBD1 (6 bases). This CDR3 spans 15 amino acids. Trimming cost V 4 bases and J 4 bases, with 14 bases left between them. Germline V gives CDR1 KGHSH, CDR2 LQKENI. Here the CDR3 reads CASSQTTGHGNTIYF. CDR3 DNA sequence: TGTGCCAGCTCACAAACAACAGGGCACGGAAACACCATATATTTT.

This clonotype was seen at least ten times. The chain couples TRBV5-1 to TRBJ1-1; tentative D call: TRBD1 (6 bases). V lost 5 bases to trimming and J lost 0 bases, with 17 bases between them. This CDR3 comprises 16 residues. Germline V gene sequence: CDR1 SGHRS, CDR2 YFSETQ. CDR3 nucleotide sequence: TGCGCCAGCAGGGAGGGGTTGACAGGCCTGAACACTGAAGCTTTCTTT. It is translated as CASREGLTGLNTEAFF.

This clonotype occurred a few times. The rearrangement links TRBV18 to TRBJ2-7, with D maybe TRBD2 (6 bases). Germline assignment: CDR1 KGHSH and CDR2 LQKENI. V was shortened by 6 bases and J by 7 bases, with 19 bases between the two germline ends. The CDR3 is made up of 14 amino acids. CDR3 bases: TGTGCCAGCTCCGCCGAGACGGGGGTTGGGGAGCAGTACTTC. This encodes CASSAETGVGEQYF.

This clonotype appeared many times. The rearrangement uses TRBV12-3 or TRBV12-4 and TRBJ1-2; weak D call: TRBD1 (6 bases). Trimming shortened V by 6 bases and J by 7 bases, and 18 bases separated the two germline ends. This CDR3 region has 14 residues. CDR3 sequence reads: CASRVVKGGGGYTF. The CDR3 DNA is TGTGCCAGCAGAGTTGTGAAAGGGGGAGGTGGCTACACCTTC.

This clonotype was observed a handful of times. V and J are TRBV28 and TRBJ2-7, with 9 bases lining up with TRBD2. This CDR3 spans 15 amino acids. Germline CDR1 is MDHEN and CDR2 is SYDVKM. J gave up 6 bases and V 10 bases, and 16 bases lay outside the gene matches. The CDR3 spells CATGPLAGIVGEQYF. The CDR3 DNA reads as TGTGCCACCGGCCCTCTAGCGGGAATCGTCGGCGAGCAGTACTTC.

This clonotype was found a few times. The chain links TRBV3-1 to TRBJ1-1, with D possibly TRBD1 on 5 matching bases. The CDR3 is 12 amino acids. V was clipped by 2 bases and J by 7 bases, with 8 bases between them. The germline V gene encodes CDR1 LGHDT and CDR2 YNNKEL (reference sequence). CDR3 sequence reads: CASSQRGFEAFF. The CDR3 DNA sequence: TGTGCCAGCAGCCAACGGGGCTTTGAAGCTTTCTTT.

The chain recombines TRBV4-2 with TRBJ2-1, with 11 bases that match TRBD2. Germline CDR1 LGHNA, CDR2 YNFKEQ. This CDR3 comprises 15 residues. After removal of 1 base from V and 5 bases from J, the junction contained 1 base not matched to a gene. The CDR3 DNA reads as TGTGCCAGCAGCCAAGTAGCGGGAGGGGACAATGAGCAGTTCTTC. This encodes CASSQVAGGDNEQFF.

This clonotype has a count of ten or more. J is TRBJ1-2 and V is TRBV20-1; no reliable D call. V lost 4 bases, J lost 4 bases, and 7 bases lay in between. This CDR3 region has 11 residues. Germline V lookup: CDR1 DFQATT, CDR2 SNEGSKA (reference sequence). As DNA, the CDR3 is TGCAGTGCTAATCTAGTCTATGGCTACACCTTC. Its translation is CSANLVYGYTF.

The table lists this clonotype with many counts. The rearrangement links TRBV20-1 to TRBJ1-5; D is undetermined. The germline CDR1 and CDR2 sequences are DFQATT and SNEGSKA (reference sequence). CDR3 size: 15 residues. With 5 bases removed from V and 3 bases from J, the gap between germline ends came to 17 bases. This CDR3 is CSAPIGHTFNQPQHF. The CDR3 nucleotides are TGCAGTGCTCCCATCGGGCACACCTTCAATCAGCCCCAGCATTTT.

V is TRBV7-2 and J is TRBJ2-7, with TRBD2 identical over 7 bases. Germline V gene data show CDR1 as SGHTA and CDR2 as FQGNSA. The trim removed 5 bases at V and 0 bases at J, leaving 4 bases unmatched. The CDR3 totals 14 residues. The CDR3 nucleotides are TGTGCCAGCAGCGGGAGGGACTACTCCTACGAGCAGTACTTC. This codes for CASSGRDYSYEQYF. Filled out from reference TRBV7-2 and TRBJ2-7, the complete variable domain reads GAGVSQSPSNKVTEKGKDVELRCDPISGHTALYWYRQSLGQGLEFLIYFQGNSAPDKSGLPSDRFSAERTGGSVSTLTIQRTQQEDSAVYLCASSGRDYSYEQYFGPGTRLTVT.

A few counts support this clonotype. The V gene is TRBV30, the J gene TRBJ2-7; TRBD1 agrees at 8 bases. The CDR3 extends over 14 amino acids. The ends lost 3 bases at V and 3 bases at J; junction bases unmatched: 7. Germline loops: CDR1 GTSNPN, CDR2 SVGIG (reference sequence). The CDR3 DNA reads as TGTGCCTGGAGCCCCGGGACAGGCTTCTACGAGCAGTACTTC. Protein product: CAWSPGTGFYEQYF.

This clonotype has only a few counts. This chain joins TRBV6-1 and TRBJ2-3; the match to TRBD2 covers 9 bases. The CDR3 has 19 amino acids. CDR1 is MNHNS and CDR2 is SASEGT in the germline V gene. V shed 6 bases, J shed 2 bases, and the junction held 18 bases outside the gene matches. The chain's CDR3 is CASSQRLAGEGAFTDTQYF. CDR3 nucleotide sequence: TGTGCCAGCAGCCAACGCTTAGCGGGAGAAGGGGCCTTCACAGATACGCAGTATTTT.

The rearrangement links TRBV20-1 to TRBJ2-5, with 7 nucleotides matching TRBD1. Looked up from germline, CDR1 is DFQATT and CDR2 is SNEGSKA (reference sequence). CDR3 size: 13 residues. V was pared by 3 bases and J by 5 bases, with 6 bases of the junction left unmatched. This CDR3 is CSASKGARETQYF. CDR3 DNA sequence: TGCAGTGCTAGTAAGGGGGCGCGGGAGACCCAGTACTTC.

DNA for the CDR3: TGCAGCGGAAGGGACAGGGAAACCTACGAGCAGTACTTC. It yields the protein CSGRDRETYEQYF. V usage is TRBV29-1 and J usage is TRBJ2-7, with TRBD1 matching 9 bases. The V gene's germline CDR1 is SQVTM and CDR2 ANQGSEA. The CDR3 loop spans 13 amino acids. Trimming cost V 7 bases and J 2 bases; bases outside gene matches: 6.

There are many counts of this clonotype. One end of the junction is discordant with germline, which a read error may explain. The chain is built from TRBV12-3 or TRBV12-4 and TRBJ2-7; TRBD1 aligns across 10 bases. The CDR3 is 13 residues long. This CDR3 is CASRSSDRGQVSF. For the CDR3, the DNA is TGTGCCAGCAGGTCTAGTGACAGGGGGCAAGTTAGCTTC.

V and J are TRBV20-1 and TRBJ2-1; D assignment may be TRBD1 or TRBD2 (6 bases each). Germline values: CDR1 DFQATT, CDR2 SNEGSKA (reference sequence). Trimming took 6 bases from V and 4 from J, leaving 16 bases between them. CDR3 length: 14 amino acids. The CDR3: CSAKRRGAYNEQFF. The CDR3 DNA follows: TGCAGTGCGAAGCGAAGGGGGGCGTACAATGAGCAGTTCTTC.

CDR3 bases: TGTGCCAGCAGAACCGACAGGTTTTCTGGAAACACCATATATTTT. It codes for CASRTDRFSGNTIYF. V and J are TRBV6-1 and TRBJ1-3; D might be TRBD1 (6 bases). V was cut by 6 bases and J by 1 base, with 13 bases left in between. The germline gives CDR1 MNHNS, CDR2 SASEGT. This CDR3 region has 15 residues.